The 10 T cell receptor beta chains reported below all come from one sample, sequenced in a study of glioma-infiltrating T cells after dendritic cell vaccination. Stated time point: after dendritic cell vaccination, including at tumor progression/relapse. The method was immunoSEQ multiplex PCR; TCRdb's version includes in-frame clones alone and lacks a portion of them. The profile shows around 92,000 clones, more than 70% of them singletons. The sample here was blood, taken after dendritic cell vaccination. These receptors were collected from a human donor with glioblastoma.

V usage is TRBV19 and J usage is TRBJ2-1; 8 bases are shared with TRBD2. Germline loops: CDR1 LNHDA, CDR2 SQIVND (reference sequence). The trim removed 6 bases at V and 5 bases at J, leaving 9 bases unmatched. CDR3 length: 15 amino acids. The CDR3 DNA reads TGTGCCAGTAGCGGGGCGGGGGGACGTGACAATGAGCAGTTCTTC. This gives the protein CASSGAGGRDNEQFF.

The chain joins TRBV5-1 to TRBJ2-4; the match to TRBD1 covers 9 bases. The germline V gene has CDR1 SGHRS and CDR2 YFSETQ. J gave up 7 bases and V 5 bases, and 7 bases lay outside the gene matches. The CDR3 runs to 14 residues. The CDR3 protein is CASSLGTGTNIQYF. In DNA, the CDR3 is TGCGCCAGCAGTCTCGGGACAGGGACCAACATTCAGTACTTC. Full variable domain (missing parts from reference TRBV5-1 and TRBJ2-4): KAGVTQTPRYLIKTRGQQVTLSCSPISGHRSVSWYQQTPGQGLQFLFEYFSETQRNKGNFPGRFSGRQFSNSRSEMNVSTLELGDSALYLCASSLGTGTNIQYFGAGTRLSVL.

The chain carries TRBV5-6 and TRBJ1-2, with TRBD1 matching 12 bases. In germline, CDR1 is SGHDT, CDR2 YYEEEE. V gave up 4 bases and J gave up 6 bases; unmatched junction bases: 1. This CDR3 is 13 amino acids long. This chain's CDR3 is CASSGTGGNGYTF. CDR3 in DNA: TGTGCCAGCAGCGGGACAGGGGGCAATGGCTACACCTTC.

The chain recombines TRBV27 with TRBJ1-6; D is possibly TRBD1 (5 bases). V was cut by 3 bases and J by 0 bases, with 12 bases left in between. Germline-derived CDR1 and CDR2 are MNHEY and SMNVEV (reference sequence). This CDR3 has 17 amino acids. CDR3 sequence: CASSLGGEVSYNSPLHF. The CDR3 DNA is TGTGCCAGCAGTTTGGGAGGGGAAGTCTCCTATAATTCACCCCTCCACTTT.

The rearrangement uses TRBV19 and TRBJ2-7; possibly TRBD1 for D (5 bases). Per the germline V gene, CDR1 is LNHDA and CDR2 is SQIVND (reference sequence). Between the trimmed V and J ends, which lost 1 base and 0 bases, there was a span of 10 bases. The CDR3 covers 15 residues. The CDR3 nucleotides read TGTGCCAGTAGTATAGGGGGCCAAAGCTCCTACGAGCAGTACTTC. This sequence encodes CASSIGGQSSYEQYF. Variable domain in full (rest from reference TRBV19 and TRBJ2-7): DGGITQSPKYLFRKEGQNVTLSCEQNLNHDAMYWYRQDPGQGLRLIYYSQIVNDFQKGDIAEGYSVSREKKESFPLTVTSAQKNPTAFYLCASSIGGQSSYEQYFGPGTRLTVT.

The gene calls are TRBV7-9 and TRBJ2-7, with 9 nucleotides matching TRBD2. CDR1 is SEHNR and CDR2 is FQNEAQ in the germline V gene (reference sequence). The CDR3 is 19 residues long. Trimming at V came to 0 bases and at J to 1 base, leaving 13 bases not matched to a gene. CDR3 nucleotides: TGTGCCAGCAGCTTAGCCCAGGCTCCTAGCGGGGCTACATCCTACGAGCAGTACTTC. Translating it yields CASSLAQAPSGATSYEQYF.

The rearrangement links TRBV2 to TRBJ2-2; 10 bases fit TRBD1. V lost 7 bases to trimming and J lost 6 bases; unmatched junction nucleotides: 8. The CDR3 covers 15 residues. Germline-derived CDR1 and CDR2 are SNHLY and FYNNEI. CDR3 coding DNA: TGTGCCAGCACCGCATTGGGGACAGGGGCCGGGGAGCTGTTTTTT. Residues: CASTALGTGAGELFF. Full variable domain (missing parts from reference TRBV2 and TRBJ2-2): EPEVTQTPSHQVTQMGQEVILRCVPISNHLYFYWYRQILGQKVEFLVSFYNNEISEKSEIFDDQFSVERPDGSNFTLKIRSTKLEDSAMYFCASTALGTGAGELFFGEGSRLTVL.

V and J are TRBV5-4 and TRBJ2-7; 13 bases line up with TRBD2. Trimming removed 4 bases from V and 2 bases from J; junction bases left unmatched: 3. Per germline, CDR1 SGHNT and CDR2 YYREEE (reference sequence). The CDR3 has 15 amino acids. For the CDR3, the DNA is TGTGCCAGCAGCCGACTAGCGGGAGGCGCCTACGAGCAGTACTTC. It is translated as CASSRLAGGAYEQYF.

The CDR3 here is CASRAGIDGYTF. The CDR3 nucleotides read TGTGCCAGCAGGGCAGGGATTGATGGCTACACCTTC. This chain links TRBV6-5 with TRBJ1-2; a weak D match, TRBD1 (5 bases). Trimming left V 6 bases short and J 6 bases short, with 11 bases between. CDR1 and CDR2 (germline): MNHEY, SVGAGI. This CDR3 region has 12 residues.

The chain has TRBV6-5 and TRBJ1-5, with TRBD1 as a possible D gene (5 bases). The V gene's germline CDR1 is MNHEY and CDR2 SVGAGI. Trimming left V 5 bases short and J 3 bases short, with 11 bases between. CDR3 length: 14 residues. The CDR3 reads CASSDEDTNQPQHF. CDR3 DNA sequence: TGTGCCAGCAGTGACGAGGACACCAATCAGCCCCAGCATTTT.